This T cell receptor beta chain came from a study of blood T cell repertoires in COVID-19. The wider study: Samples came from the United States, Italy and Spain, spanning acute and convalescent COVID-19.

Original handling: Reference gene primer amplification gave nucleated cell count estimates. Method: immunoSEQ multiplex PCR; TCRdb's copy keeps in-frame clones and lacks some. Clonal size and the V and J genes are those of that table, whereas D and trimming came from the DNA. This repertoire shows fewer than 250,000 clones, 70% to 90% found once; its top ten account for about 6.8%. The CDR3 is made up of 14 amino acids. Looked up from germline, CDR1 is MNHEY and CDR2 is SMNVEV (reference sequence). The ends lost 0 bases at V and 7 bases at J; junction bases unmatched: 4. This clone was counted once. The source is a woman in her thirties or forties who had recovered from COVID-19. J is TRBJ1-2 and V is TRBV27; the match to TRBD1 covers 8 bases. Sequenced sample: peripheral blood. Written as DNA, the CDR3 is TGTGCCAGCAGTTTATCAACAGGGGGTTCTGGCTACACCTTC. This translates into CASSLSTGGSGYTF.